This entry describes one T cell receptor beta chain. The antigen remains unidentified. Trimming removed 10 bases from V and 4 bases from J; junction bases left unmatched: 10. Germline CDR1 reads ENHRY; CDR2 reads SYGVKD. CDR3 length equals 14 residues. From the RT-PCR reads, TCRdb called clonotypes with MiXCR, one entry per CDR3 protein. The sample shows fewer than 650,000 distinct CDR3 sequences, 10% to 15% of them seen only once. The data were taken from a study of response to subunit inactivated influenza vaccine. Overall study results and limits: It was the authors' suggestion that each seasonal influenza vaccination recruits few new T cells.

The clonotype comes from a man aged 50-59 years who received an inactivated influenza vaccine. This chain links TRBV10-3 with TRBJ2-1, with 7 bases that match TRBD2. The starting material was PBMCs from blood, obtained 40 to 50 days after vaccination. CDR3 sequence (DNA): TGTGCCACCGGGGAGGGCTCCGGGTACAATGAGCAGTTCTTC. Protein product: CATGEGSGYNEQFF.